One and the same sample provided the 20 T cell receptor beta chains below, sequenced in a study of cytomegalovirus exposure and HLA in healthy donors. Researchers ran the PCR with 60 Vbeta and 13 Jbeta primers. The data were produced by immunoSEQ multiplex PCR, yet TCRdb's version contains in-frame clones alone and is incomplete. This table has approximately 92,000 clones, approximately 70% appearing once. Sequencing input: PBMCs. The source of these receptors is a man aged 45-60 years in good health and CMV-seronegative.

This clone is a singleton in its sample. The J gene is TRBJ1-1, the V gene TRBV5-1; 7 nucleotides line up with TRBD1. This CDR3 spans 14 amino acids. Germline-derived CDR1 and CDR2 are SGHRS and YFSETQ. The J segment lost 3 bases and the V segment lost 3 bases, leaving 5 bases of the junction unmatched. The CDR3 sequence: CASSSTGADTEAFF. For the CDR3, the DNA is TGCGCCAGCAGCTCTACAGGGGCAGACACTGAAGCTTTCTTT.

The chain couples TRBV6-5 to TRBJ2-3, with 10 bases aligning to TRBD1. Germline V gene sequence: CDR1 MNHEY, CDR2 SVGAGI. The V segment lost 8 bases and the J segment 4 bases; nucleotides outside the gene matches: 9. The CDR3 contains 15 residues. The CDR3 region is CASGPGQGLPDTQYF. The DNA for the CDR3 is TGTGCCAGCGGACCGGGACAGGGGCTCCCAGATACGCAGTATTTT.

This clone was detected only a few times. This sequence joins TRBV2 and TRBJ1-1; 7 nucleotides line up with TRBD1. V lost 2 bases to trimming and J lost 11 bases; unmatched junction nucleotides: 5. CDR3 length: 12 residues. Germline V gene lookup returns CDR1 SNHLY and CDR2 FYNNEI. CDR3 amino acids: CASSETGELAFF. The CDR3 DNA sequence: TGTGCCAGCAGTGAAACAGGGGAGCTTGCTTTCTTT.

The CDR3: CASSSASGVFGEQFF. CDR3 DNA: TGTGCCAGCAGCTCGGCTAGCGGGGTATTCGGTGAGCAGTTCTTC. The chain has TRBV5-6 and TRBJ2-1; 9 positions agree with TRBD2. This CDR3 is 15 amino acids long. The trim removed 3 bases at V and 9 bases at J, leaving 10 bases unmatched. Germline V gives CDR1 SGHDT, CDR2 YYEEEE.

The chain is built from TRBV18 and TRBJ2-3; no definite D call. Germline V gives CDR1 KGHSH, CDR2 LQKENI. Trimming took off 3 bases at V and 1 base at J, with 11 bases between the two ends. The CDR3 length is 15 residues. This CDR3 reads CASSPSVRGTDTQYF. CDR3 bases: TGTGCCAGCTCACCTTCGGTCCGGGGCACAGATACGCAGTATTTT.

As DNA, the CDR3 is TGTGCCTGGAAGGGGGCCCATACGCAGTATTTT. Protein: CAWKGAHTQYF. This chain joins TRBV30 and TRBJ2-3; the match to TRBD1 covers 7 bases. The CDR3 length is 11 residues. CDR1 is GTSNPN and CDR2 is SVGIG in the germline V gene (reference sequence). The J segment lost 7 bases and the V segment lost 4 bases, leaving 2 bases of the junction unmatched.

This clone was counted a few times. The V and J genes are TRBV15 and TRBJ2-5; 12 bases match TRBD2. V dropped 1 base and J dropped 4; count of bases not matched to a gene: 4. CDR1 and CDR2 from the germline V gene are LNHNV and YYDKDF (reference sequence). This CDR3 is built from 16 residues. The CDR3 reads CATSRGLAGAPETQYF. CDR3 DNA sequence: TGTGCCACCAGCAGAGGACTAGCGGGGGCCCCAGAGACCCAGTACTTC.

The chain carries TRBV6-5 and TRBJ1-2; 8 bases are shared with TRBD1. The ends lost 6 bases at V and 8 bases at J; junction bases unmatched: 8. Germline V gene lookup returns CDR1 MNHEY and CDR2 SVGAGI. This CDR3 has 13 residues. The CDR3 loop reads CASRIQGARGYTF. The DNA of the CDR3 is TGTGCCAGCAGAATCCAGGGGGCTCGGGGCTACACCTTC.

The rearrangement uses TRBV4-1 and TRBJ2-7; D possibly corresponds to TRBD1 (6 bases). The CDR3 totals 14 residues. V lost 0 bases to trimming and J lost 4 bases, with 10 bases between them. CDR1 is MGHRA and CDR2 is YSYEKL in the germline V gene. CDR3 sequence reads: CASSQDYRAYEQYF. CDR3 DNA sequence: TGCGCCAGCAGCCAAGATTACAGGGCGTACGAGCAGTACTTC.

V gene TRBV5-4 combines with J gene TRBJ1-6; D may be TRBD1 (5 bases). There are 13 residues in the CDR3. The germline V gene has CDR1 SGHNT and CDR2 YYREEE (reference sequence). Trimming cost V 6 bases and J 7 bases, with 11 bases left between them. The chain's CDR3 is CASTRAGNSPLHF. In DNA, the CDR3 is TGTGCCAGCACCAGGGCGGGGAATTCACCCCTCCACTTT.

This clone was seen more than once but under ten times. V and J are TRBV10-3 and TRBJ1-1; D is ambiguous. CDR3 length: 13 residues. Trimming took off 1 base at V and 5 bases at J, with 8 bases between the two ends. Per the germline V gene, CDR1 is ENHRY and CDR2 is SYGVKD. CDR3 nucleotides: TGTGCCATCAGTGAGTTTCGAGGAACTGAAGCTTTCTTT. This encodes CAISEFRGTEAFF.

This clone has just a few counts. The J gene is TRBJ1-1, the V gene TRBV2; D is undetermined. The V end was cut by 3 bases, the J end by 1 base, with 12 bases between. Germline V gene lookup returns CDR1 SNHLY and CDR2 FYNNEI. This CDR3 is built from 15 residues. The CDR3 coding sequence is TGTGCCAGCAGTGAGGTCCGCATGCGGAACACTGAAGCTTTCTTT. This translates into CASSEVRMRNTEAFF.

This clone was detected once. CDR3 coding DNA: TGCAGCGTTGGCGTTGGGACAGGGACAGAGACCCAGTACTTC. This sequence encodes CSVGVGTGTETQYF. This chain links TRBV29-1 with TRBJ2-5; 9 bases map to TRBD1. The germline V gene encodes CDR1 SQVTM and CDR2 ANQGSEA. Trimming took 4 bases from V and 4 from J; bases not matched to a gene: 7. CDR3 length equals 14 residues.

This clone occurred once. The DNA of the CDR3 is TGTGCCACCAGCACCTTCACAGGGGTACTAGAGACCCAGTACTTC. Amino acid sequence: CATSTFTGVLETQYF. The J gene is TRBJ2-5, the V gene TRBV15; 7 bases line up with TRBD1. Trimming cost V 4 bases and J 4 bases; bases outside gene matches: 9. The germline V gene has CDR1 LNHNV and CDR2 YYDKDF (reference sequence). This CDR3 is 15 amino acids long.

J is TRBJ1-6 and V is TRBV7-9; D is perhaps TRBD1 (6 bases). V lost 0 bases and J 6 bases, leaving 6 bases between the germline ends. CDR1 is SEHNR, CDR2 FQNEAQ, per germline (reference sequence). The CDR3 has 14 amino acids. The DNA for the CDR3 is TGTGCCAGCAGCTTAGCAGGGGGTAATTCACCCCTCCACTTT. Encoded protein: CASSLAGGNSPLHF.

This clone has just a few counts. The V and J genes are TRBV7-9 and TRBJ1-6, with 8 bases identical to TRBD1. From germline, CDR1 is SEHNR and CDR2 FQNEAQ (reference sequence). CDR3 size: 14 residues. J was trimmed by 10 bases and V by 5 bases; bases with no gene match: 7. CDR3 residues: CASSPGQGVSPLHF. The CDR3 DNA reads TGTGCCAGCAGCCCCGGACAGGGAGTCTCACCCCTCCACTTT.

The chain links TRBV30 to TRBJ1-6; D ambiguous. Germline lookup yields CDR1 GTSNPN and CDR2 SVGIG (reference sequence). This CDR3 comprises 16 residues. Deletions cut 0 bases from V and 0 bases from J, with 9 bases between. The CDR3, as DNA: TGTGCCTGGAGTGTAATGGGGAGCTCCTATAATTCACCCCTCCACTTT. Translated: CAWSVMGSSYNSPLHF.

CDR3 sequence: CASSLGGSSYNEQFF. The CDR3 DNA reads as TGTGCCAGCAGCTTGGGCGGGAGCTCCTACAATGAGCAGTTCTTC. The chain uses TRBV11-3 and TRBJ2-1; TRBD2 aligns across 7 bases. After removal of 3 bases from V and 0 bases from J, the junction contained 2 bases not matched to a gene. Germline V lookup: CDR1 SGHNT, CDR2 YENEEA. This CDR3 comprises 15 residues.

This chain uses TRBV5-1 with TRBJ1-4; 7 bases are shared with TRBD1. The V gene end was trimmed by 4 bases and the J gene end by 8 bases; junction bases not matched to a gene: 11. CDR3 length equals 15 residues. Germline loops: CDR1 SGHRS, CDR2 YFSETQ. CDR3 sequence reads: CASSIEYRGSEKLFF. In DNA form, the CDR3 reads TGCGCCAGCAGCATAGAATACAGGGGTTCCGAAAAACTGTTTTTT.

The chain joins TRBV19 to TRBJ1-6; TRBD1 might be the D (5 bases). CDR3 size: 13 residues. Trimming left V 3 bases short and J 10 bases short, with 10 bases between. Germline V gene lookup returns CDR1 LNHDA and CDR2 SQIVND (reference sequence). The DNA of the CDR3 is TGTGCCAGTAGTATCGGGACTTCATCACCCCTCCACTTT. Its translation: CASSIGTSSPLHF.